This is a list of T cell receptor beta chains from one sample in a study of CD8 T cells in ankylosing spondylitis. TCRdb ran MiXCR on the 5' RACE reads and lists one entry per CDR3 protein. The sample includes more than 300,000 distinct CDR3 sequences, roughly 10% of them seen just once. The specimen was blood, either unsorted or a sorted T cell fraction (not recorded which). These receptors were collected from a female donor with ankylosing spondylitis or in good health (not recorded which). Each CDR3 is given with its conserved first and last residue. A D gene is named only where the DNA matches it firmly. Clone size, where shown, is once, few, many, or a class for clones that have expanded.

v_gene	j_gene	d_gene	len	abundance	CDR3nt	CDR3aa
TRBV12-3/TRBV12-4	TRBJ2-1	TRBD2	15	many	TGTGCCAGCAGCCATAGCGGGGACTCCTACAATGAGCAGTTCTTC	CASSHSGDSYNEQFF
TRBV7-7	TRBJ2-3	TRBD2	15	many	TGTGCTAGCAGCTTAGGACTAGCGGCAACAGATACGCAGTATTTT	CASSLGLAATDTQYF
TRBV29-1	TRBJ2-1	TRBD1	16	few	TGCAGCGGGAGGAAAACCAGGGGGAGCTCCTACAATGAGCAGTTCTTC	CSGRKTRGSSYNEQFF
TRBV28	TRBJ2-7	TRBD1	15	.	TGTGCCAGCAGTAATCCGGGACAGGGAATCAACGAGCAGTACTTC	CASSNPGQGINEQYF
TRBV27	TRBJ2-3	TRBD2	15	many	TGTGCCAGCTCGATAGGGAGCGGGGGTACAGATACGCAGTATTTT	CASSIGSGGTDTQYF
TRBV6-2/TRBV6-3	TRBJ1-1	TRBD1	15	many	TGTGCCAGCAGTCCCGAGGGGGCTCGGGGCACTGAAGCTTTCTTT	CASSPEGARGTEAFF
TRBV12-3/TRBV12-4	TRBJ1-2	.	13	.	TGTGCCAGCAGTTTTCTGGGTGCGGGTGGCTACACCTTC	CASSFLGAGGYTF
TRBV5-1	TRBJ2-7	.	13	many	TGCGCCAGCAGCTTCGATCCGCCCGGGGAGCAGTACTTC	CASSFDPPGEQYF
TRBV28	TRBJ1-4	TRBD1	14	many	TGTGCCAGCAGATCAGGGGACAGGGCGGAAAAACTGTTTTTT	CASRSGDRAEKLFF
TRBV7-2	TRBJ2-7	.	10	many	TGTGCCAGCCCAGGGACAAAGCAGTACTTC	CASPGTKQYF
TRBV6-1	TRBJ1-6	TRBD1	14	many	TGTGCCAGCAGCCTGACGACAGGGAATTCACCCCTCCACTTT	CASSLTTGNSPLHF
TRBV3-1	TRBJ1-1	TRBD1	14	few	TGTGCCAGCAGCCAACAGGGGGCAGAGACTGAAGCTTTCTTT	CASSQQGAETEAFF
TRBV10-3	TRBJ2-3	.	14	few	TGTGCCATCAGCCTACTAACGGGAGCAGATACGCAGTATTTT	CAISLLTGADTQYF
TRBV12-3/TRBV12-4	TRBJ2-2	.	13	.	TGTGCCAGCAGTTCGGGACCACCCGGGGAGCTGTTTTTT	CASSSGPPGELFF
TRBV4-3	TRBJ1-2	.	13	many	TGCGCCAGCAGCCGGATCGTCGGATATGGCTACACCTTC	CASSRIVGYGYTF
TRBV7-9	TRBJ1-1	.	13	many	TGTGCCAGCAGCAGGGGAGCCGCCACTGAAGCTTTCTTT	CASSRGAATEAFF
TRBV20-1	TRBJ2-3	.	13	many	TGCAGTGCTACCGCCCAGGGAAGAGATACGCAGTATTTT	CSATAQGRDTQYF
TRBV29-1	TRBJ2-7	TRBD1	12	.	TGCAGCGTTGTGACAGGGCCCTACGAGCAGTACTTC	CSVVTGPYEQYF
TRBV3-1	TRBJ2-7	.	13	many	TGTGCCAGCAGCCCGAACTATTCCCACGAGCAGTACTTC	CASSPNYSHEQYF
TRBV20-1	TRBJ1-5	TRBD1	14	many	TGCAGTGCTAAGGGGGCCCTTAGCAATCAGCCCCAGCATTTT	CSAKGALSNQPQHF
TRBV9	TRBJ2-3	TRBD1	15	.	TGTGCCAGCAGCCCCGACCAGGGGGCCGCAGATACGCAGTATTTT	CASSPDQGAADTQYF
TRBV5-1	TRBJ2-5	.	15	many	TGCGCCAGCAGCTTGTTAGGGGGTTTCGGAGAGACCCAGTACTTC	CASSLLGGFGETQYF
TRBV5-1	TRBJ1-1	.	15	few	TGCGCCAGCAGCTTGGAGGGTTCCATGAACACTGAAGCTTTCTTT	CASSLEGSMNTEAFF
TRBV7-8	TRBJ2-3	.	18	many	TGTGCCAGCAGCCAAATGGGCTGGAGGGGCTCGCGCACAGATACGCAGTATTTT	CASSQMGWRGSRTDTQYF
TRBV28	TRBJ2-7	.	14	few	TGTGCCACCAACGCCCAAAACGGCCACTACGAGCAGTACTTC	CATNAQNGHYEQYF
TRBV12-3/TRBV12-4	TRBJ1-5	.	14	many	TGTGCCAGCACCAATTCAGGGGAAGGCCAGCCCCAGCATTTT	CASTNSGEGQPQHF
TRBV12-3/TRBV12-4	TRBJ2-1	.	15	many	TGTGCCAGCAGTGCGGTCCTGACCTGGGACAATGAGCAGTTCTTC	CASSAVLTWDNEQFF
TRBV20-1	TRBJ2-1	.	14	many	TGCAGTGCTAGAGATCCCCTTTCCAACAATGAGCAGTTCTTC	CSARDPLSNNEQFF
TRBV10-3	TRBJ1-2	.	17	.	TGTGCCATCAGTGATAAGGGAACAGGAGTTATGGGGGATGGCTACACCTTC	CAISDKGTGVMGDGYTF
TRBV12-3/TRBV12-4	TRBJ2-6	TRBD1	17	.	TGTGCCAGCAGTTCCCGGACAGGGGGGAATGGGGCCAACATCCTGACTTTC	CASSSRTGGNGANILTF
TRBV28	TRBJ2-1	TRBD1	12	.	TGTGCCAGCAGTAGGACAGGGGCCGAGCCGTTCTTC	CASSRTGAEPFF
TRBV21-1	TRBJ1-2	.	17	few	TGTGCCAGCAGCCTAAGGGCCTGGGACAGGGTATTCTATGGCTACACCTTC	CASSLRAWDRVFYGYTF
TRBV29-1	TRBJ1-1	.	13	many	TGCAGCGTTTTTAAACCCCTCGTCAGTGAAGCTTTCTTT	CSVFKPLVSEAFF
TRBV5-6	TRBJ2-1	.	14	many	TGTGCCAGCAGCCCGCCCACGAGCGTCAATGAGCAGTTCTTC	CASSPPTSVNEQFF
TRBV3-1	TRBJ1-1	.	15	many	TGTGCCAGCAGCCAAGCCGGGGGGGTGAACACTGAAGCTTTCTTT	CASSQAGGVNTEAFF
TRBV29-1	TRBJ2-1	TRBD2	15	many	TGCAGCGTTGAAGGGCTAGCGGGAGTCTACAATGAGCAGTTCTTC	CSVEGLAGVYNEQFF
TRBV5-1	TRBJ2-1	TRBD2	16	many	TGCGCCAGCAGCTACCATAGCGGGGGCCACTACAATGAGCAGTTCTTC	CASSYHSGGHYNEQFF
TRBV25-1	TRBJ2-2	.	16	.	TGTGCCAGCAGTGATCCCGGGCCTCCGAACACCGGGGAGCTGTTTTTT	CASSDPGPPNTGELFF
TRBV30	TRBJ1-3	.	10	few	TGTGCCTGGTCTGGAAACACCATATATTTT	CAWSGNTIYF
TRBV5-1	TRBJ2-7	.	16	many	TGCGCCAGCAGCTCCAACAGCCTTCCCTCAGGGTACGAGCAGTACTTC	CASSSNSLPSGYEQYF
TRBV15	TRBJ2-3	TRBD2	19	few	TGTGCCACCAGCAGAGATCCTGCGGGGGGGAGGCACCTTGGAGATACGCAGTATTTT	CATSRDPAGGRHLGDTQYF
TRBV10-1	TRBJ2-7	.	13	many	TGCGCCAGCAGTGCCCACAGAACCTACGAGCAGTACTTC	CASSAHRTYEQYF
TRBV5-1	TRBJ2-1	.	13	.	TGCGCCAGCAGCCAGGATTGGGTTGATGGGAAGTTCTTC	CASSQDWVDGKFF
TRBV5-4	TRBJ2-6	.	22	few	TGTGCCAGCAGCTTGCGGGCCTTTCGGGGACGGAGCATAAACTCTGGGGCCAACGTCCTGACTTTC	CASSLRAFRGRSINSGANVLTF
TRBV20-1	TRBJ2-5	.	13	many	TGCAGTGCTAATCAGGGGAGCAGAGAGACCCAGTACTTC	CSANQGSRETQYF
TRBV20-1	TRBJ2-3	TRBD2	16	few	TGCAGTGCTAGAGCCCCGTTAGCGGGGGGCCGACATACGCAGTATTTT	CSARAPLAGGRHTQYF
TRBV20-1	TRBJ1-4	TRBD1	13	many	TGCAGTGCGGGACAGGGGATTACTGAAAAACTGTTTTTT	CSAGQGITEKLFF
TRBV20-1	TRBJ2-1	TRBD2	16	many	TGCAGTGCACATGCTTTGGGAGCGGGAGTAAATAATGAGCAGTTCTTC	CSAHALGAGVNNEQFF
TRBV20-1	TRBJ2-7	.	14	many	TGCAGTGCTGGAGACCAGAGGCTTGATTACGAGCAGTACTTC	CSAGDQRLDYEQYF
TRBV5-1	TRBJ1-2	TRBD1	14	many	TGCGCCAGCAGCGTTGACAGGGCGGCCTATGGCTACACCTTC	CASSVDRAAYGYTF
TRBV6-1	TRBJ2-3	TRBD1	15	few	TGTGCCAGCAGCCCTGGACAGGGAAGGACAGATACGCAGTATTTT	CASSPGQGRTDTQYF
TRBV7-8	TRBJ2-1	TRBD2	16	many	TGTGCCAGCAGCAACCGACTAGCGGGCACCTACAATGAGCAGTTCTTC	CASSNRLAGTYNEQFF
TRBV7-9	TRBJ1-4	.	15	many	TGTGCCAGCAGCTTAGCCGGGGGAGGATCCGAAAAACTGTTTTTT	CASSLAGGGSEKLFF
TRBV5-1	TRBJ2-1	.	18	.	TGCGCCAGCAGCCCCTCTACTGAGGCGGGGCGCTCCTACAATGAGCAGTTCTTC	CASSPSTEAGRSYNEQFF
TRBV28	TRBJ1-1	.	14	many	TGTGCCAGCAGTTTATACACAGCCTACACTGAAGCTTTCTTT	CASSLYTAYTEAFF